A selection of T cell receptor beta chains follows, all from one sample in a study of T cell responses to AZD1222 COVID-19 vaccine. Sequenced by immunoSEQ multiplex PCR; TCRdb stores in-frame clones only, minus some. The profile covers about 86,000 clones, with roughly nine tenths appearing a single time and about 3% taken by the ten largest. The sample here was peripheral blood, taken on day 0 of AZD1222 vaccination. The source is an adult in good health. Both conserved end residues are part of each CDR3. D genes are given only for firm matches. Size is omitted from some rows. Given values are once, few, many or a class for expanded clones.

D: -
V: TRBV3-1/TRBV3-2
size: -
J: TRBJ2-3
CDR3: CASSANVGGTDTQYF

D: -
V: TRBV28
size: -
J: TRBJ2-2
CDR3: CASNQGTSGELFF

D: -
V: TRBV27
size: -
J: TRBJ1-4
CDR3: CASSLFWGGGEKLFF

D: -
V: TRBV19
size: few
J: TRBJ2-6
CDR3: CASSIIGDSGANVLTF

D: -
V: TRBV5-4
size: -
J: TRBJ2-7
CDR3: CASSLGFTYEQYF

D: -
V: TRBV7-8
size: -
J: TRBJ1-3
CDR3: CASSSPMGGVGF

D: -
V: TRBV24-1
size: -
J: TRBJ1-1
CDR3: CATSDAASTEAFF

D: -
V: TRBV18
size: -
J: TRBJ2-5
CDR3: CASSFGRHGQETQYF

D: -
V: TRBV6-1
size: -
J: TRBJ2-5
CDR3: CASSERYAPAQYF

D: -
V: TRBV19
size: -
J: TRBJ2-7
CDR3: CASSGRRTYEQYF

D: -
V: TRBV5-1
size: -
J: TRBJ1-4
CDR3: CASSLGGRDDKLFF

D: TRBD1
V: TRBV10-3
size: -
J: TRBJ1-1
CDR3: CAISEGDRVENTEAFF

D: -
V: TRBV21-1
size: once
J: TRBJ1-2
CDR3: CASSPRDRDFHGYTF

D: TRBD2
V: TRBV3-1/TRBV3-2
size: -
J: TRBJ2-7
CDR3: CASSPQREKLYEQYF

D: -
V: TRBV27
size: -
J: TRBJ1-5
CDR3: CASSPQGFRDSNQPQHF

D: -
V: TRBV5-1
size: -
J: TRBJ1-2
CDR3: CASSDNYGYTF

D: -
V: TRBV5-1
size: -
J: TRBJ2-6
CDR3: CASSWLGGQNSGANVLTF

D: -
V: TRBV3-1/TRBV3-2
size: -
J: TRBJ2-6
CDR3: CASSQIGGSSGANVLTF

D: -
V: TRBV30
size: -
J: TRBJ2-1
CDR3: CAWTTAGNEQFF

D: -
V: TRBV13
size: -
J: TRBJ2-7
CDR3: CASSQDGYEQYF

D: -
V: TRBV3-1/TRBV3-2
size: -
J: TRBJ2-5
CDR3: CASSQDLGGPETQYF

D: TRBD2
V: TRBV7-9
size: -
J: TRBJ2-1
CDR3: CASSIGGSSYNEQFF

D: -
V: TRBV3-1/TRBV3-2
size: -
J: TRBJ2-7
CDR3: CASSPRYSYEQYF

D: -
V: TRBV19
size: -
J: TRBJ2-2
CDR3: CASMEESMNTGELFF

D: -
V: TRBV3-1/TRBV3-2
size: once
J: TRBJ1-1
CDR3: CASSSQGTGAEAFF

D: TRBD2
V: TRBV7-9
size: -
J: TRBJ2-2
CDR3: CASRRGLAGAWGPGELFF

D: -
V: TRBV20-1
size: -
J: TRBJ2-7
CDR3: CSGISSYEQYF

D: -
V: TRBV2
size: -
J: TRBJ2-7
CDR3: CASSEGTGHTYEQYF

D: -
V: TRBV11-2
size: -
J: TRBJ2-2
CDR3: CASRIPGTRGGVATGELFF

D: -
V: TRBV7-2
size: -
J: TRBJ1-2
CDR3: CASSQTGRGNYGYTF

D: TRBD1
V: TRBV28
size: -
J: TRBJ2-2
CDR3: CASSSPPGGYFGELFF

D: TRBD2
V: TRBV29-1
size: -
J: TRBJ2-2
CDR3: CSVGRTSATGELFF

D: -
V: TRBV19
size: -
J: TRBJ2-7
CDR3: CASSTAPTGTYEQYF

D: -
V: TRBV28
size: -
J: TRBJ2-2
CDR3: CASSLYGTDHGELFF

D: TRBD2
V: TRBV5-4
size: -
J: TRBJ2-5
CDR3: CASRPTSASKETQYF

D: -
V: TRBV28
size: -
J: TRBJ1-2
CDR3: CASSLGPHYGYTF

D: TRBD2
V: TRBV9
size: -
J: TRBJ2-1
CDR3: CASSVGSSGSGEQFF

D: -
V: TRBV2
size: -
J: TRBJ1-6
CDR3: CASSGAQGNSPLHF

D: -
V: TRBV27
size: -
J: TRBJ1-5
CDR3: CASSPIGARQPQHF

D: -
V: TRBV5-1
size: -
J: TRBJ2-2
CDR3: CASLLQPGELFF

D: -
V: TRBV6-5
size: -
J: TRBJ1-1
CDR3: CASNSNGRMNTEAFF

D: TRBD1
V: TRBV11-2
size: -
J: TRBJ1-4
CDR3: CASSSGRGRVVSEKLFF

D: TRBD2
V: TRBV15
size: -
J: TRBJ2-1
CDR3: CATSKREASYNEQFF